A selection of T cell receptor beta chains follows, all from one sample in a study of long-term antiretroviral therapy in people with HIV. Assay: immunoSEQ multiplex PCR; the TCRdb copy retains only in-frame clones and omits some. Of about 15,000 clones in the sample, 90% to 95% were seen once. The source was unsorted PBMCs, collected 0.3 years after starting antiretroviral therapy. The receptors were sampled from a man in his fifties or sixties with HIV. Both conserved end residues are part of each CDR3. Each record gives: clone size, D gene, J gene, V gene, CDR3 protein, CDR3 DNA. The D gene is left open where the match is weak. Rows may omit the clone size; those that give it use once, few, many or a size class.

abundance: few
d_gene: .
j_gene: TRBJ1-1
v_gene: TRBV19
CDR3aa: CASSMVGGPSTEAFF
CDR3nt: TGTGCCAGTAGTATGGTTGGGGGCCCCAGCACTGAAGCTTTCTTT

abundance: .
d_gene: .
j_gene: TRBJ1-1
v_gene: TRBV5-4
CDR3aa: CASTSGGTNTEAFF
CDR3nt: TGTGCCAGCACCTCGGGGGGGACGAACACTGAAGCTTTCTTT

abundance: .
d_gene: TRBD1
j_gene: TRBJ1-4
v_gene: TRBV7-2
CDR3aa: CASRTGTGTEKLFF
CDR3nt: TGTGCCAGCAGAACCGGGACAGGGACTGAAAAACTGTTTTTT

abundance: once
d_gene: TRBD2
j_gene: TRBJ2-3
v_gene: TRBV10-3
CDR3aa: CAITSGSTDTQYF
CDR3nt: TGTGCCATTACTAGCGGGAGCACAGATACGCAGTATTTT

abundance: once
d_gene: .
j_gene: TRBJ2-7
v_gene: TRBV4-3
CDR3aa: CASSQDRGEQYF
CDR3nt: TGCGCCAGCAGCCAAGATCGGGGGGAGCAGTACTTC

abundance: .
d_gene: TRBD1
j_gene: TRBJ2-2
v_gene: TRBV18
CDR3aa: CASSPGTGRTGELFF
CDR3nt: TGTGCCAGCTCACCCGGGACAGGGAGGACCGGGGAGCTGTTTTTT

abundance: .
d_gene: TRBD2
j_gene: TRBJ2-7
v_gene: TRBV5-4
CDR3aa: CASSFGGAYEQYF
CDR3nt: TGTGCCAGCAGCTTCGGGGGGGCCTACGAGCAGTACTTC

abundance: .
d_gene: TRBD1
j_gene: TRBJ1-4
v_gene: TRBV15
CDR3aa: CATSRDRSSEKLFF
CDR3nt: TGTGCCACCAGCAGGGACAGGTCTAGTGAAAAACTGTTTTTT

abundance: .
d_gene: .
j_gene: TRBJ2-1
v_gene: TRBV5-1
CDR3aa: CASSLAVGGYNEQFF
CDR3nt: TGCGCCAGCAGCTTGGCGGTAGGGGGTTACAATGAGCAGTTCTTC

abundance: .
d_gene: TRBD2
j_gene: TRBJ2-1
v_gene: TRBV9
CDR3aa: CASSVAVSGRSYNEQFF
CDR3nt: TGTGCCAGCAGCGTAGCGGTTAGCGGGAGATCCTACAATGAGCAGTTCTTC

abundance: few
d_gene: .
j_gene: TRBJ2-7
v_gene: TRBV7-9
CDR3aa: CASWHGDEQYF
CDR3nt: TGTGCCAGTTGGCACGGAGACGAGCAGTACTTC

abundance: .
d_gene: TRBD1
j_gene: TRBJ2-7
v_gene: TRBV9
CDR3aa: CASSSGTGYEQYF
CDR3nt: TGTGCCAGCAGCTCGGGGACAGGCTACGAGCAGTACTTC

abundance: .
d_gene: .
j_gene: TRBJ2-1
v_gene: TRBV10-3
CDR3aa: CAIQGYNEQFF
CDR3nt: TGTGCCATACAGGGTTACAATGAGCAGTTCTTC

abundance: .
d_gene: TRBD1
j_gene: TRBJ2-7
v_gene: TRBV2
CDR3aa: CASTSGQSLRDYF
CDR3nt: TGTGCCAGCACCTCGGGACAGAGCTTGAGGGATTACTTC

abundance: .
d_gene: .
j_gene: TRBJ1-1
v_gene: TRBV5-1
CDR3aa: CASSPGESTEAFF
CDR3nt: TGCGCCAGCAGCCCCGGGGAGAGCACTGAAGCTTTCTTT

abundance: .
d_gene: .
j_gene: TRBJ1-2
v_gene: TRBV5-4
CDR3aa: CASSSGPANYGYTF
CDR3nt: TGTGCCAGCAGCTCGGGTCCAGCTAACTATGGCTACACCTTC

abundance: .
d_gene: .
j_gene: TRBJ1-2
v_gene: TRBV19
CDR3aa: CASAPGAGYGYTF
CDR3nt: TGTGCCAGCGCACCAGGGGCGGGCTATGGCTACACCTTC

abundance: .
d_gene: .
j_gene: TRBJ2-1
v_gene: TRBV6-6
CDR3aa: CASRVGLALRNEQFF
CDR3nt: TGTGCCAGCAGGGTGGGGCTAGCGCTAAGGAATGAGCAGTTCTTC

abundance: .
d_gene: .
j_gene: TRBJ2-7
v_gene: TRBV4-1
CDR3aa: CASSQDWAPLIFYEQYF
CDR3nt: TGCGCCAGCAGCCAAGATTGGGCCCCACTCATATTCTACGAGCAGTACTTC

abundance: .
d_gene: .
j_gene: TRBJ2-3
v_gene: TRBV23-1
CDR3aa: CPPTETDTQYF
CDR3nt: TGCCCCCCCACGGAGACAGATACGCAGTATTTT

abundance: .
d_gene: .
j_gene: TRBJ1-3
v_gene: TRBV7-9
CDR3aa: CASSLRDSGNTIYF
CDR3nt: TGTGCCAGCAGCTTGAGGGACTCTGGAAACACCATATATTTT

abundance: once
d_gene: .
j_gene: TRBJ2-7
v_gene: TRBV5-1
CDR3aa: CASSFPGPYEQYF
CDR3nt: TGCGCCAGCAGCTTCCCGGGACCCTACGAGCAGTACTTC